The entry that follows covers one TCR beta chain sequence. The antigen remains undetermined. This record belongs to a study of cytomegalovirus exposure and HLA in healthy donors. Study-level findings and limits: There were 150 to 200 TCR beta chains listed as cytomegalovirus-associated.

The V gene lost 0 bases and the J gene lost 12 bases, with 15 bases spanning the gap. This CDR3 is built from 13 residues. CDR1 and CDR2 (germline): GTSNPN, SVGIG (reference sequence). The PCR used 60 Vbeta and 13 Jbeta primers. TCRdb keeps only in-frame clones here, not all; method: immunoSEQ multiplex PCR. The table has 200,000 to 250,000 clones, about three quarters seen once. The sequenced material came from PBMCs. This TCR came from an older woman in good health and CMV-seropositive. J is TRBJ2-1 and V is TRBV30; D is uncertain. The CDR3 DNA reads as TGTGCCTGGAGTGTGGTGTCGAGCTCCGGGCAGTTCTTC. It specifies CAWSVVSSSGQFF.